This TCR beta chain was found in a study of regulatory T cells in long-lasting Graves disease. Building of the TCR beta libraries involved iRepertoire HTBI primers and Arm-PCR of CDR3 regions. TCRdb reprocessed the multiplex PCR reads with MiXCR, giving one entry per CDR3 protein. The sample gives more than 450,000 distinct CDR3 sequences, roughly 17% of which show up once; 12% is in the top ten. The CDR3 has 12 residues. Germline CDR1 KGHDR, CDR2 SFDVKD. Trimming stripped 5 bases from V and 8 bases from J, with 11 bases between. A few counts support this clonotype. Time point denoted: newly diagnosed GD, antithyroid drugs for less than 3 months. From RNA extracted from PBMCs, the TCR library was made. These data also formed part of another study, on T cells in Graves' hyperthyroidism and ophthalmopathy. That study adds: RT-PCR in the first round (using the HTBI primer set) targeted the TCR CDR3. The model made its ophthalmopathy prediction, and onset followed a median approximately 6 months later.

Sequencing was performed on peripheral blood mononuclear cells (PBMCs), taken at new diagnosis, from a patient treated with antithyroid drugs. The TCR comes from a man aged 35 to 55 with Graves disease. The chain recombines TRBV24-1 with TRBJ1-2; D is uncertain. CDR3 region: CATSAEFGGYTF. The CDR3 DNA follows: TGTGCCACCAGTGCAGAGTTTGGCGGCTACACCTTC.